The T cell receptor (beta chain) under discussion was sequenced for a study of OX40 agonist ivuxolimab in advanced cancers. Libraries were prepared by immunoSEQ multiplex PCR; TCRdb keeps only in-frame clonotypes and omits some of them. The table has over 60,000 clones, around 91% seen once; the top ten hold 0.85% to 1%. CDR3 size: 14 residues. Germline CDR1 and CDR2: SGHRS and YFSETQ. The ends were cut back, 2 bases at V and 2 bases at J, with 11 bases in the middle. This receptor was obtained from an adult with an advanced solid tumor such as melanoma, head and neck, liver or kidney cancer. The chain employs TRBV5-1 and TRBJ2-7, with D tentatively TRBD1 or TRBD2 (5 bases each). The specimen was CD4+ or CD8+ T cells sorted from blood, collected in a trial of the OX40 agonist ivuxolimab. The CDR3 DNA sequence: TGCGCCAGCAGCTTAGGGACGGCGACCTACGAGCAGTACTTC. It encodes CASSLGTATYEQYF.